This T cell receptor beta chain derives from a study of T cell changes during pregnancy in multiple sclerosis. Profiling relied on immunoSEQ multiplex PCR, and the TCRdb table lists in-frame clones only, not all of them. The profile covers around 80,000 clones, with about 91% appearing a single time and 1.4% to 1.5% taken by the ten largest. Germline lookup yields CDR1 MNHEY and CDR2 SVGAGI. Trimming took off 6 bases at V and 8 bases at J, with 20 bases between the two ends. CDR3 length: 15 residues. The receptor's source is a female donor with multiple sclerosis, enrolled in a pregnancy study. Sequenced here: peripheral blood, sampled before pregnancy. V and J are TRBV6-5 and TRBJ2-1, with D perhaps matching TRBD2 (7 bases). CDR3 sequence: CASSAGGGPPYEQFF. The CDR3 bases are TGTGCCAGCAGCGCTGGGGGGGGGCCCCCATATGAGCAGTTCTTC.